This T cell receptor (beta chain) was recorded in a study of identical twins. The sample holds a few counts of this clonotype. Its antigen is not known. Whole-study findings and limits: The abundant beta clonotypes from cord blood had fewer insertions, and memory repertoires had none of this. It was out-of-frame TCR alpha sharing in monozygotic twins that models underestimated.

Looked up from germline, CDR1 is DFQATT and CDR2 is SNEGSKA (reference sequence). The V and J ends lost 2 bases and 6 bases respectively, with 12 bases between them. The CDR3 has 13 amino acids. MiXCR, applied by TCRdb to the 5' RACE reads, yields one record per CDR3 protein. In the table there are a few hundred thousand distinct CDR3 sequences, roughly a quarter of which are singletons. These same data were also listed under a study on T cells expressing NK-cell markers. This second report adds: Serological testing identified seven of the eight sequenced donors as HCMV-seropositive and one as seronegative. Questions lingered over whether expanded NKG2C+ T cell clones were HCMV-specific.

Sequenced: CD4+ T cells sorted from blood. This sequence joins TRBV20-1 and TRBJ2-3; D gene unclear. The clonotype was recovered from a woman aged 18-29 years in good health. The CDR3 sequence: CSARSSSVDTQYF. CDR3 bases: TGCAGTGCTAGATCCTCCAGCGTGGATACGCAGTATTTT.